The 21 T cell receptor beta chains in this list originate from one sample, sequenced in a study of T-cell memory formation after mild COVID-19. TCRdb re-called the 5' RACE reads through MiXCR, storing one row per CDR3 protein. This sample has about 250,000 distinct CDR3 sequences; roughly 18% occur once, and the top ten carry roughly 23%. Source material: PBMCs or a T cell subset sorted from them (not recorded which). These receptors all come from a man between 18 and 29 years old who had mild COVID-19 (a few samples of this study predate the infection). Cell type and time point are not known.

This clonotype was counted between two and nine times. The rearrangement joins TRBV18 to TRBJ2-3, with D hard to call. Germline V lookup: CDR1 KGHSH, CDR2 LQKENI. This CDR3 is built from 14 residues. V was shortened by 1 base and J by 3 bases, with 8 bases between the two germline ends. The CDR3 nucleotides read TGTGCCAGCTCACCACTCGCCAGGACAGATACGCAGTATTTT. Its protein is CASSPLARTDTQYF.

V usage is TRBV7-2 and J usage is TRBJ2-1, with 8 nucleotides matching TRBD1. Germline assignment: CDR1 SGHTA and CDR2 FQGNSA. After removal of 6 bases from V and 0 bases from J, the junction contained 4 bases not matched to a gene. The CDR3 totals 15 residues. For the CDR3, the DNA is TGTGCCAGCAGGGAACAGGGGGTCTCCTACAATGAGCAGTTCTTC. Protein: CASREQGVSYNEQFF.

This chain links TRBV20-1 with TRBJ2-7; TRBD1 is a possible D gene (6 bases). Trimming took 0 bases from V and 0 from J, leaving 9 bases between them. This CDR3 region has 14 residues. Germline CDR1 and CDR2: DFQATT and SNEGSKA (reference sequence). The CDR3 bases are TGCAGTGCTAGAGATTCCAGGGGCTCCTACGAGCAGTACGTC. Its protein is CSARDSRGSYEQYV.

This clonotype was observed a few times. This chain uses TRBV6-2 or TRBV6-3 with TRBJ2-2, with D hard to call. CDR3 length equals 11 residues. Trimming removed 3 bases at V and 6 bases at J, with 2 bases between. CDR1 and CDR2 (germline): MNHEY, SVGEGT. Here the CDR3 DNA reads TGTGCCAGCAGTTATCCCGGGGAGCTGTTTTTT. This codes for CASSYPGELFF.

A few counts support this clonotype. The chain has TRBV5-6 and TRBJ1-1, with D tentatively TRBD1 (5 bases). Trimming removed 4 bases at V and 1 base at J, with 11 bases between. Germline V gene lookup returns CDR1 SGHDT and CDR2 YYEEEE. The CDR3 consists of 14 residues. In DNA form, the CDR3 reads TGTGCCAGCAGCCCGGAAGGGGAGAACACTGAAGCTTTCTTT. It encodes CASSPEGENTEAFF. Full variable domain (missing parts from reference TRBV5-6 and TRBJ1-1): DAGVTQSPTHLIKTRGQQVTLRCSPKSGHDTVSWYQQALGQGPQFIFQYYEEEERQRGNFPDRFSGHQFPNYSSELNVNALLLGDSALYLCASSPEGENTEAFFGQGTRLTVV.

In its sample, this clonotype was seen a few times. J is TRBJ2-5 and V is TRBV10-1, with 8 bases that match TRBD1. Trimming removed 4 bases from V and 5 bases from J; junction bases left unmatched: 15. Germline V gene lookup returns CDR1 WNHNN and CDR2 SYGVQD (reference sequence). The CDR3 has 17 amino acids. CDR3 sequence: CASSGITPWTGSETQYF. The CDR3 nucleotides are TGCGCCAGCAGTGGTATCACTCCATGGACAGGGAGCGAGACCCAGTACTTC.

This clonotype was picked up a small number of times. V usage is TRBV7-2 and J usage is TRBJ2-1; 9 nucleotides match TRBD2. Germline values: CDR1 SGHTA, CDR2 FQGNSA. Trimming at V came to 5 bases and at J to 9 bases, leaving 8 bases not matched to a gene. This CDR3 has 14 residues. CDR3 sequence reads: CASSRGRGGLEQFF. For the CDR3, the DNA is TGTGCCAGCAGCCGAGGGCGGGGGGGCCTTGAGCAGTTCTTC. Using reference TRBV7-2 and TRBJ2-1 for the parts outside the CDR3, the full variable domain is GAGVSQSPSNKVTEKGKDVELRCDPISGHTALYWYRQSLGQGLEFLIYFQGNSAPDKSGLPSDRFSAERTGGSVSTLTIQRTQQEDSAVYLCASSRGRGGLEQFFGPGTRLTVL.

CDR3 protein: CATRRGAAGSQYF. For the CDR3, the DNA is TGTGCCACCCGCCGAGGGGCGGCCGGCTCCCAGTATTTT. This chain links TRBV10-3 with TRBJ2-3; D is perhaps TRBD1 or TRBD2 (5 bases each). The germline CDR1 and CDR2 sequences are ENHRY and SYGVKD. With 10 bases removed from V and 12 bases from J, the gap between germline ends came to 23 bases. This CDR3 is built from 13 residues.

The chain is built from TRBV5-1 and TRBJ2-7; 7 bases line up with TRBD1. CDR1 SGHRS and CDR2 YFSETQ come from the germline V gene. The CDR3 has 16 residues. V shed 4 bases, J shed 0 bases, and the junction held 10 bases outside the gene matches. The CDR3 loop is CASSAPRQGSSYEQYF. In DNA, the CDR3 is TGCGCCAGCAGCGCCCCCCGACAGGGTAGCTCCTACGAGCAGTACTTC.

This clonotype has just a few counts. V is TRBV5-4 and J is TRBJ2-2; D tentatively fits TRBD1 or TRBD2 (5 bases each). CDR3 size: 15 residues. V shed 3 bases and J shed 3 bases, with 12 bases lying between them. Germline V gene lookup returns CDR1 SGHNT and CDR2 YYREEE (reference sequence). DNA for the CDR3: TGTGCCAGCAGCTCCCGGGACCTTGACACCGGGGAGCTGTTTTTT. It specifies CASSSRDLDTGELFF.

The gene calls are TRBV4-2 and TRBJ2-1; tentatively, D is TRBD2 (5 bases). The CDR3 spans 16 residues. Looked up from germline, CDR1 is LGHNA and CDR2 is YNFKEQ. V lost 0 bases to trimming and J lost 2 bases, with 11 bases between them. DNA of the CDR3: TGTGCCAGCAGCCAAGAAATGAGCGGCACCTACAATGAGCAGTTCTTC. It specifies CASSQEMSGTYNEQFF.

The CDR3 loop reads CASRLGAAQETQYF. In DNA, the CDR3 is TGTGCCAGCAGGTTAGGGGCAGCCCAAGAGACCCAGTACTTC. The chain employs TRBV2 and TRBJ2-5; the D gene is possibly TRBD1 (5 bases). V gave up 6 bases and J gave up 1 base, with 12 bases separating them. CDR1 and CDR2 (germline): SNHLY, FYNNEI. The CDR3 consists of 14 residues.

This clonotype showed up many times. This chain uses TRBV21-1 with TRBJ2-7; TRBD2 is the table's D call, not checked against the DNA. TRBV21-1 represents a pseudogene. This CDR3 contains 20 residues. In DNA, the CDR3 is TGTGCCAGCAGCAAAGGGGACCCGGGACTAGCGGGGGGGAGCTCCTACGAGCAGTACGTC. Translation: CASSKGDPGLAGGSSYEQYV.

This clonotype was seen a handful of times. V and J are TRBV6-1 and TRBJ1-2; weak D call: TRBD1 (5 bases). This CDR3 region has 13 residues. Germline V lookup: CDR1 MNHNS, CDR2 SASEGT. Trimming shortened V by 5 bases and J by 7 bases, and 14 bases separated the two germline ends. The DNA for the CDR3 is TGTGCCAGCAGTCCCCTTGGGGGATTTGGCTACACCTTC. Residues: CASSPLGGFGYTF.

This clonotype showed up just once. J is TRBJ1-2 and V is TRBV4-1; no definite D call. The CDR3 has 14 residues. With 0 bases removed from V and 5 bases from J, the gap between germline ends came to 10 bases. Germline V CDR1 and CDR2: MGHRA, YSYEKL. The CDR3 DNA sequence: TGCGCCAGCAGCCAAGATGAGGGTCCGTATGGCTACACCTTC. Its protein is CASSQDEGPYGYTF.

This clonotype turned up a few times. The V and J genes are TRBV15 and TRBJ1-1, with D possibly matching TRBD1 (5 bases). This CDR3 comprises 14 residues. Per germline, CDR1 LNHNV and CDR2 YYDKDF (reference sequence). V lost 4 bases and J 4 bases, leaving 13 bases between the germline ends. The DNA of the CDR3 is TGTGCCACCAGCACCGGGACGAAGGCCACTGAAGCTTTCTTT. This encodes CATSTGTKATEAFF.

J is TRBJ2-2 and V is TRBV24-1; 8 nucleotides align to TRBD1. Germline CDR1 reads KGHDR; CDR2 reads SFDVKD. The CDR3 extends over 16 amino acids. With 4 bases clipped from V and 6 bases from J, the junction kept 9 bases outside the gene matches. CDR3 coding DNA: TGTGCCACCAGTGACCCCCGGACAGGGTCGGCCGGGGAGCTGTTTTTT. Protein: CATSDPRTGSAGELFF.

V and J are TRBV20-1 and TRBJ2-7; D may be TRBD1 or TRBD2 (5 bases each). This CDR3 contains 13 residues. Trimming left V 5 bases short and J 6 bases short, with 17 bases between. Germline V gene data show CDR1 as DFQATT and CDR2 as SNEGSKA (reference sequence). CDR3 residues: CSAGRTGSGEQYV. The CDR3 nucleotides read TGCAGTGCTGGGAGAACAGGCTCCGGCGAGCAGTACGTC.

This clonotype came up a few times. This sequence joins TRBV5-1 and TRBJ2-5; 16 bases match TRBD2. V gave up 7 bases and J gave up 1 base; unmatched junction bases: 7. Germline lookup yields CDR1 SGHRS and CDR2 YFSETQ. This CDR3 has 17 amino acids. This CDR3 is CASHSGLAGGPQETQYF. Here the CDR3 DNA reads TGCGCCAGCCACTCGGGACTAGCGGGGGGGCCCCAAGAGACCCAGTACTTC.

This clonotype was counted between two and nine times. The V gene is TRBV20-1, the J gene TRBJ2-7; 8 nucleotides align to TRBD1. The CDR3 has 13 residues. Germline V lookup: CDR1 DFQATT, CDR2 SNEGSKA (reference sequence). Germline trimming cut 6 bases from V and 6 bases from J; bases unmatched to any gene: 10. The CDR3 sequence: CSALTGELIEQYV. CDR3 nucleotide sequence: TGCAGTGCATTGACAGGGGAGTTAATCGAGCAGTACGTC.

This clonotype has only a few counts. CDR3 in DNA: TGCAGCTCCAAGGACGCGAACACCGGGGAGCTGTTTTTT. Encoded protein: CSSKDANTGELFF. The V and J genes are TRBV29-1 and TRBJ2-2, with D hard to call. Germline V gene sequence: CDR1 SQVTM, CDR2 ANQGSEA. V was cut by 8 bases and J by 0 bases, with 10 bases left in between. This CDR3 contains 13 residues.